Below are 3 T cell receptor beta chains sequenced from a single sample in a study of blood T cell repertoires in COVID-19 (TCRdb year 2020). Library preparation was by the immunoSEQ multiplex PCR assay. This immuneACCESS table, as held by TCRdb, lists in-frame sequences with V and J called but not all clones. Of the missing ones, under half trace to an unresolved V gene in checked studies; the others have no known cause. A total of approximately 61,000 clones appear in this sample, more than 65% of them only once. 5.5% of the sample rests with the top ten. Material: peripheral blood. The receptor set was obtained from a woman aged 70-85 years with acute or convalescent COVID-19.

The chain combines TRBV5-1 with TRBJ2-7; D is unclear. Germline V gene sequence: CDR1 SGHRS, CDR2 YFSETQ. V was cut by 0 bases and J by 3 bases, with 10 bases left in between. The CDR3 covers 14 residues. The CDR3: CASSLVVGSYEQYF. The DNA for the CDR3 is TGCGCCAGCAGCTTGGTTGTCGGTAGCTACGAGCAGTACTTC. Filled out from reference TRBV5-1 and TRBJ2-7, the complete variable domain reads KAGVTQTPRYLIKTRGQQVTLSCSPISGHRSVSWYQQTPGQGLQFLFEYFSETQRNKGNFPGRFSGRQFSNSRSEMNVSTLELGDSALYLCASSLVVGSYEQYFGPGTRLTVT.

This chain links TRBV9 with TRBJ2-5; 8 nucleotides align to TRBD1. The V gene end was trimmed by 5 bases and the J gene end by 0 bases; junction bases not matched to a gene: 15. Germline CDR1 reads SGDLS; CDR2 reads YYNGEE. There are 18 residues in the CDR3. CDR3 loop: CASRLPHRDRPYQETQYF. The CDR3 nucleotides are TGTGCCAGCAGACTACCTCACCGGGACAGGCCGTACCAAGAGACCCAGTACTTC.

The V and J genes are TRBV7-8 and TRBJ1-6; D is unclear. The germline V gene encodes CDR1 SGHVS and CDR2 FQNEAQ. CDR3 size: 14 residues. Trimming removed 1 base at V and 10 bases at J, with 11 bases between. CDR3 sequence reads: CASSLEAGFSPLHF. The CDR3 coding sequence is TGTGCCAGCAGCTTAGAGGCGGGGTTCTCACCCCTCCACTTT.